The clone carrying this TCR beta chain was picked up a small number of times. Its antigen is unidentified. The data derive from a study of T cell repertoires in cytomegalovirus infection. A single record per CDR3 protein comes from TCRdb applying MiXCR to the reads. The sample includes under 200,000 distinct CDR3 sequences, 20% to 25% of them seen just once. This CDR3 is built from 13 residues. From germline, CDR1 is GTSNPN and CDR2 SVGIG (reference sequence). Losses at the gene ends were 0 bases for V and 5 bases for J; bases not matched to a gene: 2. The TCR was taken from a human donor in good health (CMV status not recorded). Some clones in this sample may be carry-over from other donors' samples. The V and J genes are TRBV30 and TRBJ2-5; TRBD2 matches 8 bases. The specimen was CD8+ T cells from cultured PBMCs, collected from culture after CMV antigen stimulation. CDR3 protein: CAWSVLAAETQYF. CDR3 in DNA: TGTGCCTGGAGTGTACTAGCGGCTGAGACCCAGTACTTC.